Described below is a single TCR beta chain sequence and its context. Clones were sequenced by immunoSEQ multiplex PCR, and TCRdb holds only the in-frame ones, with some missing. Among tens of thousands of clones listed, roughly 92% were seen once. V shed 6 bases, J shed 2 bases, and the junction held 6 bases outside the gene matches. The CDR3 spans 14 residues. Germline lookup yields CDR1 SGHTA and CDR2 FQGTGA. The data originate from a study of technical replicates of blood from a handful of donors. The source of this sequence is a human donor in good health. This chain uses TRBV7-3 with TRBJ2-7, with TRBD1 matching over 8 bases. The material sequenced was T cells isolated from PBMCs. This chain's CDR3 is CASSFRQGPYEQYF. In DNA, the CDR3 is TGTGCCAGCAGTTTTCGACAGGGGCCCTACGAGCAGTACTTC.